Given below is one T cell receptor beta chain in context. The record originates from a study of technical replicates of blood from a handful of donors. V lost 4 bases and J lost 8; bases outside the gene matches: 10. Germline V gene data show CDR1 as SGHAT and CDR2 as FQNNGV. The CDR3 contains 15 residues. Repertoires were generated with immunoSEQ multiplex PCR, while TCRdb's copy carries only in-frame clones and drops some. In the table there are some 10,000 clones, 94% of which are singletons. This TCR was recovered from a human donor in good health. This chain links TRBV11-2 with TRBJ1-2, with 10 nucleotides matching TRBD1. The specimen sequenced was PBMCs. This CDR3 reads CASSSIRGQGNGYTF. The CDR3 nucleotides are TGTGCCAGCAGCTCAATACGGGGACAGGGGAACGGCTACACCTTC.